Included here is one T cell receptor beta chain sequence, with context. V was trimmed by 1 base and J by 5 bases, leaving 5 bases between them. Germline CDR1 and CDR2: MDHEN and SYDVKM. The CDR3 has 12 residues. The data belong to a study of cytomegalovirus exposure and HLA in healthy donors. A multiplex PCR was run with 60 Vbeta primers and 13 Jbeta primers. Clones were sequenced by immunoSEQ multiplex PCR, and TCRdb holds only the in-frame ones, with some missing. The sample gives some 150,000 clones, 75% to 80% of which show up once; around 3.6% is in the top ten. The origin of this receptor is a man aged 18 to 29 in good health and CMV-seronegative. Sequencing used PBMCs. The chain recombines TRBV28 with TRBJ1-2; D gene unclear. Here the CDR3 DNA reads TGTGCCAGCAGTTTATCTGTTTATGGCTACACCTTC. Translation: CASSLSVYGYTF.